This TCR beta chain was captured in a study of shared clonotypes between healthy human individuals. Measured with immunoSEQ multiplex PCR; TCRdb has only the in-frame clones, and not every one. This table has millions of clones, around 94% appearing once. The CDR3 covers 13 residues. Germline CDR1 and CDR2: SNHLY and FYNNEI. Trimming cost V 4 bases and J 5 bases, with 11 bases left between them. To note about this clone: The antigen is undetermined.

Study results and limitations: Researchers sampled blood only, noting tissue repertoires likely differ.

The rearrangement uses TRBV2 and TRBJ2-5, with D perhaps TRBD1 (5 bases). This sequence was found in a man between 18 and 35 years old in good health. Sequences were obtained from naive CD4+ T cells sorted from blood. Indicated subset: CD45RA+ positively selected. The CDR3 region has the DNA TGTGCCAGCAGTGGCAGGGCCTGGGAGACCCAGTACTTC. Translation: CASSGRAWETQYF.